The next 26 T cell receptor beta chains were all read from a single sample in a study of shared T cell receptors in the human thymus. Sequencing used immunoSEQ multiplex PCR; TCRdb keeps in-frame clones, though not all of them. The table lists hundreds of thousands of clones, roughly 88% of them singletons. These data were also filed under a second study, of human thymus T cells.

Sequences were obtained from thymocytes. The receptors stem from a boy younger than two with a congenital heart defect.

The rearrangement uses TRBV5-6 and TRBJ1-2; D not resolved. The V end lost 0 bases, the J end lost 10 bases, and 13 bases lay between the germline ends. This CDR3 is 13 amino acids long. CDR1 is SGHDT, CDR2 YYEEEE, per germline. The CDR3 is CASSLEHRPIYTF. Here the CDR3 DNA reads TGTGCCAGCAGCTTGGAACACCGTCCGATCTACACCTTC.

The V and J genes are TRBV28 and TRBJ2-2, with TRBD1 identical over 9 bases. The length of the CDR3 is 17 residues. Germline CDR1 reads MDHEN; CDR2 reads SYDVKM. The V and J ends lost 4 bases and 4 bases, in that order; junction bases with no gene match: 10. The CDR3: CASSYLGDRDGTGELFF. The CDR3, as DNA: TGTGCCAGCAGTTATTTAGGGGACAGGGATGGCACCGGGGAGCTGTTTTTT.

The V gene is TRBV6-4, the J gene TRBJ2-3, with 14 bases aligning to TRBD2. CDR1 and CDR2 from the germline V gene are MRHNA and SNTAGT. The trim removed 5 bases at V and 3 bases at J, leaving 4 bases unmatched. The CDR3 covers 16 residues. Here the CDR3 reads CASSSGTSGSTDTQYF. CDR3 sequence (DNA): TGTGCCAGCAGTTCCGGGACTAGCGGGAGTACAGATACGCAGTATTTT.

The chain employs TRBV4-2 and TRBJ1-6; no clear D. Trimming cost V 1 base and J 9 bases, with 10 bases left between them. CDR3 length equals 14 residues. Germline V CDR1 and CDR2: LGHNA, YNFKEQ. In DNA, the CDR3 is TGTGCCAGCAGCCAAGCCAGTTCAGGTTCACCCCTCCACTTT. Translated: CASSQASSGSPLHF.

V and J are TRBV4-1 and TRBJ2-1; 8 positions match TRBD2. V lost 4 bases to trimming and J lost 3 bases; unmatched junction nucleotides: 17. CDR1 is MGHRA and CDR2 is YSYEKL in the germline V gene. The CDR3 contains 19 residues. The CDR3 nucleotides are TGCGCCAGCAGCCGCATTCGAGAGGGAGGGAGCGGGGGCTACAATGAGCAGTTCTTC. Amino acids: CASSRIREGGSGGYNEQFF.

This sequence joins TRBV1 and TRBJ2-7; the table's D call, TRBD2, was not checked against the DNA. TRBV1 is an annotated pseudogene. This CDR3 has 16 residues. CDR3 sequence: CTSSYPRGAGADEQYF. CDR3 DNA sequence: TGCACCAGCAGCTACCCCCGTGGAGCGGGAGCCGACGAGCAGTACTTC.

The sample holds one count of this clone. V and J are TRBV25-1 and TRBJ2-5; TRBD1 matches 10 bases. Germline CDR1 and CDR2: MGHDK and SYGVNS. Germline trimming cut 3 bases from V and 4 bases from J; bases unmatched to any gene: 2. The CDR3 has 14 residues. The CDR3 here is CASSEWDRGETQYF. The CDR3 DNA reads as TGTGCCAGCAGTGAGTGGGACAGGGGAGAGACCCAGTACTTC.

CDR3 protein: CASSPVGGVSYTF. The CDR3 DNA sequence: TGTGCCAGCAGCCCCGTGGGGGGGGTGAGCTACACCTTC. The V and J genes are TRBV9 and TRBJ1-2; tentative D call: TRBD1 (5 bases). The V gene's germline CDR1 is SGDLS and CDR2 YYNGEE. The V gene lost 4 bases and the J gene lost 9 bases, with 16 bases spanning the gap. The length of the CDR3 is 13 residues.

This clone was seen just once. This chain links TRBV5-6 with TRBJ1-2, with 8 bases lining up with TRBD1. The CDR3 length is 12 residues. Trimming took 4 bases from V and 13 from J; bases not matched to a gene: 9. From germline, CDR1 is SGHDT and CDR2 YYEEEE. The CDR3 region has the DNA TGTGCCAGCAGCGGATCAGGGGGCGCCTGCACCTTC. Protein: CASSGSGGACTF.

The chain uses TRBV2 and TRBJ2-1; TRBD1 aligns across 7 bases. CDR1 is SNHLY, CDR2 FYNNEI, per germline. The length of the CDR3 is 21 residues. V lost 8 bases, J lost 9 bases, and 34 bases stayed unmatched. CDR3 region: CASCPARITVSKTRGCGEQFF. The CDR3 DNA sequence: TGTGCCAGCTGCCCAGCTAGAATAACAGTGAGCAAAACCAGGGGGTGCGGTGAGCAGTTCTTC.

V and J are TRBV6-1 and TRBJ1-4; D is unresolved. Trimming removed 5 bases at V and 7 bases at J, with 11 bases between. CDR3 size: 13 residues. Germline loops: CDR1 MNHNS, CDR2 SASEGT. The CDR3 here is CASSPLGSEKLFF. The CDR3 bases are TGTGCCAGCAGTCCCCTAGGGAGTGAAAAACTGTTTTTT.

V gene TRBV6-6 combines with J gene TRBJ2-5; a possible D gene is TRBD2 (7 bases). The V gene lost 2 bases and the J gene lost 5 bases, with 18 bases spanning the gap. The CDR3 contains 16 residues. CDR1 MNHNY and CDR2 SVGAGI come from the germline V gene (reference sequence). The CDR3 bases are TGTGCCAGCAGTTACACGGGGGCTAGCGGACGGGAGACCCAGTACTTC. Residues: CASSYTGASGRETQYF.

This sequence joins TRBV20-1 and TRBJ2-1; D remains unclear. The CDR3 is 11 residues long. Deletions cut 1 base from V and 9 bases from J, with 7 bases between. Germline values: CDR1 DFQATT, CDR2 SNEGSKA (reference sequence). The CDR3 DNA is TGCAGTGCTAGAGGCCGAGGTGAGCAGTTCTTC. It yields the protein CSARGRGEQFF.

The CDR3 DNA follows: TGTGCCAGCAGTGCCACCAGGGCGGGAGGGATAACAGATACGCAGTATTTT. Its translation is CASSATRAGGITDTQYF. This chain links TRBV27 with TRBJ2-3; 9 nucleotides match TRBD2. J was trimmed by 3 bases and V by 5 bases; bases with no gene match: 12. The V gene's germline CDR1 is MNHEY and CDR2 SMNVEV (reference sequence). CDR3 length: 17 residues.

This chain joins TRBV7-2 and TRBJ2-1, with D possibly TRBD2 on 5 matching bases. The germline CDR1 and CDR2 sequences are SGHTA and FQGNSA. The CDR3 runs to 14 residues. V was trimmed by 4 bases and J by 7 bases, leaving 14 bases between them. CDR3: CASSSIFRRNEQFF. Written as DNA, the CDR3 is TGTGCCAGCAGCTCCATCTTTAGGAGGAATGAGCAGTTCTTC.

In its sample, this clone was seen once. This chain links TRBV28 with TRBJ2-7; perhaps TRBD1 as D (6 bases). The CDR3 extends over 16 amino acids. CDR1 and CDR2 from the germline V gene are MDHEN and SYDVKM. V gave up 3 bases and J gave up 7 bases, with 22 bases separating them. For the CDR3, the DNA is TGTGCCAGCAGTTTTACCCGGGAACCCCTTAGGGGGGAGCAGTACTTC. This encodes CASSFTREPLRGEQYF.

This clone was found a few times. The chain combines TRBV6-1 with TRBJ2-1, with D perhaps matching TRBD2 (5 bases). Germline values: CDR1 MNHNS, CDR2 SASEGT. Trimming shortened V by 10 bases and J by 6 bases, and 22 bases separated the two germline ends. CDR3 length equals 15 residues. The CDR3 DNA reads TGTGCCAACCGCGGCCCCGGCGGGCCGGGCAATGAGCAGTTCTTC. This encodes CANRGPGGPGNEQFF.

This chain uses TRBV6-5 with TRBJ2-2; possible D gene TRBD2, 5 bases. The germline V gene encodes CDR1 MNHEY and CDR2 SVGAGI. The CDR3 totals 13 residues. V was pared by 2 bases and J by 5 bases, with 6 bases between. The CDR3 nucleotides read TGTGCCAGCAGTTACGGCGGGACCGGGGAGCTGTTTTTT. Protein sequence: CASSYGGTGELFF.

This chain joins TRBV5-4 and TRBJ1-2; 7 bases line up with TRBD1. Looked up from germline, CDR1 is SGHNT and CDR2 is YYREEE (reference sequence). CDR3 size: 18 residues. The V segment lost 0 bases and the J segment 0 bases; nucleotides outside the gene matches: 11. The CDR3, as DNA: TGTGCCAGCAGCTTGGGTGGACAGGCTTTACCCCCTAACTATGGCTACACCTTC. The encoded protein is CASSLGGQALPPNYGYTF.

The V gene is TRBV25-1, the J gene TRBJ1-1, with 8 bases identical to TRBD1. V dropped 4 bases and J dropped 3; count of bases not matched to a gene: 7. This CDR3 spans 15 amino acids. CDR1 is MGHDK, CDR2 SYGVNS, per germline. The CDR3 sequence: CASSGNRGIDTEAFF. CDR3 nucleotide sequence: TGTGCCAGCAGTGGTAACAGGGGGATCGACACTGAAGCTTTCTTT.

This chain links TRBV28 with TRBJ1-4, with D hard to call. The CDR3 totals 16 residues. From germline, CDR1 is MDHEN and CDR2 SYDVKM. Trimming shortened V by 2 bases and J by 5 bases, and 15 bases separated the two germline ends. The CDR3 DNA follows: TGTGCCAGCAGTTTACCGGCTCGGAGTCCCAATGAAAAACTGTTTTTT. Protein: CASSLPARSPNEKLFF.

The J gene is TRBJ1-1, the V gene TRBV7-3; D ambiguous. From germline, CDR1 is SGHTA and CDR2 FQGTGA. This CDR3 contains 17 residues. The V and J ends lost 0 bases and 0 bases respectively, with 14 bases between them. The CDR3 sequence is CASSLTPRRRMNTEAFF. CDR3 in DNA: TGTGCCAGCAGCTTAACGCCTAGGAGACGGATGAACACTGAAGCTTTCTTT.

In DNA form, the CDR3 reads TGTGCCAGCCCGATGGACAGCACGAACACTGAAGCTTTCTTT. Translated: CASPMDSTNTEAFF. This chain links TRBV18 with TRBJ1-1, with D possibly being TRBD1 (6 bases). Germline lookup yields CDR1 KGHSH and CDR2 LQKENI. V lost 8 bases and J lost 1, with 14 bases in between. The CDR3 runs 14 residues.

About this clone itself: At one of its ends the junction is not consistent with the germline gene, which may arise from a read error. The chain is built from TRBV7-2 and TRBJ2-7; 7 bases are shared with TRBD2. Germline V CDR1 and CDR2: SGHTA, FQGNSA. CDR3 length: 17 amino acids. CDR3 coding DNA: TGTGCCAGCAGCTTAGTAAGGAGCGGGGCCAGTGGTCCCGAGAAGTACTTC. Translating gives CASSLVRSGASGPEKYF. Full variable domain (missing parts from reference TRBV7-2 and TRBJ2-7): GAGVSQSPSNKVTEKGKDVELRCDPISGHTALYWYRQSLGQGLEFLIYFQGNSAPDKSGLPSDRFSAERTGGSVSTLTIQRTQQEDSAVYLCASSLVRSGASGPEKYFGPGTRLTVT.

The CDR3 reads CASSPPSAEAFF. DNA for the CDR3: TGTGCCAGCAGTCCCCCGTCGGCTGAAGCTTTCTTT. The V call is TRBV27, the J call TRBJ1-1; unclear D gene. Germline V gives CDR1 MNHEY, CDR2 SMNVEV (reference sequence). Trimming removed 5 bases at V and 6 bases at J, with 10 bases between. CDR3 length: 12 amino acids.

The chain carries TRBV5-4 and TRBJ1-1, with 8 bases that match TRBD1. The V segment lost 6 bases and the J segment 4 bases; nucleotides outside the gene matches: 8. The germline V gene has CDR1 SGHNT and CDR2 YYREEE (reference sequence). The CDR3 totals 14 residues. DNA for the CDR3: TGTGCCAGCATCGACCCCGGACAGGGCACTGAAGCTTTCTTT. As protein: CASIDPGQGTEAFF.